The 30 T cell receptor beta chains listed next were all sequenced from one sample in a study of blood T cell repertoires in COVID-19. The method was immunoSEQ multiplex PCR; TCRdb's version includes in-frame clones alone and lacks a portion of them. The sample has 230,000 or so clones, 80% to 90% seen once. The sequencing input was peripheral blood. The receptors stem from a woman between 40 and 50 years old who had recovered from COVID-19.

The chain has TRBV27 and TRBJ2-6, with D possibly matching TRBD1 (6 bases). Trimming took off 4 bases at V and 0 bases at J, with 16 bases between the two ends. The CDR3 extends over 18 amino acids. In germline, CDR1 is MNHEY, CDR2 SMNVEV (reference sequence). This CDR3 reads CASSSSQGIPSGANVLTF. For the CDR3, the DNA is TGTGCCAGCAGTTCGTCACAGGGAATACCCTCTGGGGCCAACGTCCTGACTTTC.

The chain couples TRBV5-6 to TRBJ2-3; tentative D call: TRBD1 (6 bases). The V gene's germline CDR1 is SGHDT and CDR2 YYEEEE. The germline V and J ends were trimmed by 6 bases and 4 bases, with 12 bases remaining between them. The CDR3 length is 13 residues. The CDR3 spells CASTASGADTQYF. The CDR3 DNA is TGTGCCAGCACCGCCTCAGGGGCAGATACGCAGTATTTT.

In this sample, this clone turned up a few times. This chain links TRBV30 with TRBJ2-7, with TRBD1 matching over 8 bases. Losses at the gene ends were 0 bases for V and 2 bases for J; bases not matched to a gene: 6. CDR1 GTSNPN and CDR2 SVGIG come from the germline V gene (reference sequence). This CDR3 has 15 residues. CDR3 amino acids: CAWSVQTGAAYEQYF. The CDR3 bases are TGTGCCTGGAGTGTCCAGACAGGGGCCGCCTACGAGCAGTACTTC. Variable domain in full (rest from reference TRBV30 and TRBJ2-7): SQTIHQWPATLVQPVGSPLSLECTVEGTSNPNLYWYRQAAGRGLQLLFYSVGIGQISSEVPQNLSASRPQDRQFILSSKKLLLSDSGFYLCAWSVQTGAAYEQYFGPGTRLTVT.

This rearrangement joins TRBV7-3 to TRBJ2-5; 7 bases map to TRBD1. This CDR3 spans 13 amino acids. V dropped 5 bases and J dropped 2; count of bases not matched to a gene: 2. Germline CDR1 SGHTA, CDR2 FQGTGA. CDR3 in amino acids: CASSPQGQETQYF. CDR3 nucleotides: TGTGCCAGCAGCCCACAGGGGCAAGAGACCCAGTACTTC.

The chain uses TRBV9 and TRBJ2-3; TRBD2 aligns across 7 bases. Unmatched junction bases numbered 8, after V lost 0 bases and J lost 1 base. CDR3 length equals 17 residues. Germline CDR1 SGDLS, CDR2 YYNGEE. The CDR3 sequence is CASSVALADSGTDTQYF. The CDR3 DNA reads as TGTGCCAGCAGCGTAGCCCTAGCGGATTCGGGCACAGATACGCAGTATTTT.

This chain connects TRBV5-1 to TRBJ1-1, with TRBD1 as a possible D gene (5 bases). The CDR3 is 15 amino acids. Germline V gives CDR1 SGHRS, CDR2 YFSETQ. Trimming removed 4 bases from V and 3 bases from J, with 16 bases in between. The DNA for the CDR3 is TGCGCCAGCAGCCTGGACATCCCCGGGGACACTGAAGCTTTCTTT. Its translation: CASSLDIPGDTEAFF.

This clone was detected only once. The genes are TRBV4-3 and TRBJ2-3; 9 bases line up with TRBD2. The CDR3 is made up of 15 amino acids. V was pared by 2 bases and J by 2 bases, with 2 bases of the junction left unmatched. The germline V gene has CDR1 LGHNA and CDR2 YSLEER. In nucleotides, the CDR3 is TGCGCCAGCAGCCAACTAGCGGGGAACACAGATACGCAGTATTTT. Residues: CASSQLAGNTDTQYF.

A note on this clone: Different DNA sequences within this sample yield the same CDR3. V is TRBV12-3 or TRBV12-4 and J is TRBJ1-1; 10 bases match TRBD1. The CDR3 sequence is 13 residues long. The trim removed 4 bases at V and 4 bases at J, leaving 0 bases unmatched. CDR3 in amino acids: CASSWTGGTEAFF. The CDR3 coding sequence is TGTGCCAGCAGTTGGACAGGGGGCACTGAAGCTTTCTTT.

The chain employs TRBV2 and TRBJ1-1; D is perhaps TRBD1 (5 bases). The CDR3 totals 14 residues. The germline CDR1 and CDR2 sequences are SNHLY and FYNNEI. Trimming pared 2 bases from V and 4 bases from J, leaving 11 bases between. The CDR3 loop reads CASSERGRSTEAFF. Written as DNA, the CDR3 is TGTGCCAGCAGTGAAAGGGGAAGAAGCACTGAAGCTTTCTTT.

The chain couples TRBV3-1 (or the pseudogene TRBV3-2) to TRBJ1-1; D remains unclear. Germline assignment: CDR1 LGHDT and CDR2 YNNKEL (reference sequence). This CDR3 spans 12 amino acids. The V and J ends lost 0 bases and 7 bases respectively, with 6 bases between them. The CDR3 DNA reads TGTGCCAGCAGCCAAGACAGGCTTGAAGCTTTCTTT. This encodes CASSQDRLEAFF.

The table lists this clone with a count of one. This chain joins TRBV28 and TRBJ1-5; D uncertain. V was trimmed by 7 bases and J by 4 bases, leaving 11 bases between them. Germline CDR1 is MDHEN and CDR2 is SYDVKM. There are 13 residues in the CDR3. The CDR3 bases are TGTGCCAGCATTAATGGAGTAAATCAGCCCCAGCATTTT. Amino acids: CASINGVNQPQHF.

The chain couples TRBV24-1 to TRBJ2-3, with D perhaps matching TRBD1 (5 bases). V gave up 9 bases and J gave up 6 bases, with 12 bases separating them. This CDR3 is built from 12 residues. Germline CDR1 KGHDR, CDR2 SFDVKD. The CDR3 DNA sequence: TGTGCCACCGGACCGACAGAGGATACGCAGTATTTT. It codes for CATGPTEDTQYF.

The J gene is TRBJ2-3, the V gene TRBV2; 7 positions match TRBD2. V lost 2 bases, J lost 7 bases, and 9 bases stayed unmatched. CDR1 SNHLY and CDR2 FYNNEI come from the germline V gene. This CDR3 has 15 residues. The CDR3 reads CASSEWASGGNTQYF. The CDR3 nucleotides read TGTGCCAGCAGTGAATGGGCTAGCGGAGGAAATACGCAGTATTTT.

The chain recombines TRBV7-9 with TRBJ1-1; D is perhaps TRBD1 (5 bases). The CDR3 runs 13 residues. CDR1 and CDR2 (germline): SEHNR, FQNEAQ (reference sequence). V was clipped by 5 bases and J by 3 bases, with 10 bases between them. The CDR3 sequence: CASSIDSDTEAFF. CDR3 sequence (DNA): TGTGCCAGCAGCATCGACAGCGACACTGAAGCTTTCTTT.

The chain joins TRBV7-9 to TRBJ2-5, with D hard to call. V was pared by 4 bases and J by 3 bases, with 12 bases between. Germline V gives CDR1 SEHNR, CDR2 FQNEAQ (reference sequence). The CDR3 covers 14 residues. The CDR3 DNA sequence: TGTGCCAGCAGCTCCCCCCTGTTAGAAGAGACCCAGTACTTC. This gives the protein CASSSPLLEETQYF.

CDR3 bases: TGTGCCAGCAGTTACCCAAGCGGGGGATCCCCTGAAGCTTTCTTT. It translates to CASSYPSGGSPEAFF. This rearrangement joins TRBV6-6 to TRBJ1-1, with D possibly being TRBD1 (5 bases). The V end lost 2 bases, the J end lost 6 bases, and 16 bases lay between the germline ends. This CDR3 has 15 amino acids. Germline CDR1 reads MNHNY; CDR2 reads SVGAGI (reference sequence).

CDR3 coding DNA: TGTGCCAGCAGCCAAGGACCGGTAGACTCAAGGAACAATGAGCAGTTCTTC. Translation: CASSQGPVDSRNNEQFF. V usage is TRBV3-1 (or the pseudogene TRBV3-2) and J usage is TRBJ2-1, with D unresolved. This CDR3 has 17 residues. The V end was cut by 1 base, the J end by 5 bases, with 18 bases between. Germline V gives CDR1 LGHDT, CDR2 YNNKEL (reference sequence).

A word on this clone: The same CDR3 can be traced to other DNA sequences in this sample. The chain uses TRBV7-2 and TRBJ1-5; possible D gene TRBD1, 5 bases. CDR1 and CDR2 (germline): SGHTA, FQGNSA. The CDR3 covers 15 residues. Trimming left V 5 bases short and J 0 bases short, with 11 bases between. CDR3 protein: CASSPPGDSNQPQHF. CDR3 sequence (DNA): TGTGCCAGCAGCCCCCCGGGGGATAGCAATCAGCCCCAGCATTTT.

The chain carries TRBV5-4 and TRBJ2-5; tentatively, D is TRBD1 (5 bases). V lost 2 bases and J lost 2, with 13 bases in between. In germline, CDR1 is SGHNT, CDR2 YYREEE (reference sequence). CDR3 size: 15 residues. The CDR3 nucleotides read TGTGCCAGCAGCTTAGTACCCGACAGTCAAGAGACCCAGTACTTC. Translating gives CASSLVPDSQETQYF.

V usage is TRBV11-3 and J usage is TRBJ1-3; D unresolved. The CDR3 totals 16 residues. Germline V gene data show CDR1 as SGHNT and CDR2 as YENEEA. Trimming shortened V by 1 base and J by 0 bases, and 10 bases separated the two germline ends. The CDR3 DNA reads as TGTGCCAGCAGCTTAGCTTACGGGAACTCTGGAAACACCATATATTTT. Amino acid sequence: CASSLAYGNSGNTIYF.

CDR3 loop: CASSKTSGGAGDTQYF. Here the CDR3 DNA reads TGTGCCAGCAGCAAGACTAGCGGGGGGGCAGGCGATACGCAGTATTTT. V is TRBV7-3 and J is TRBJ2-3; 14 bases are a match to TRBD2. CDR1 SGHTA and CDR2 FQGTGA come from the germline V gene. V dropped 5 bases and J dropped 6; count of bases not matched to a gene: 7. The CDR3 extends over 16 amino acids.

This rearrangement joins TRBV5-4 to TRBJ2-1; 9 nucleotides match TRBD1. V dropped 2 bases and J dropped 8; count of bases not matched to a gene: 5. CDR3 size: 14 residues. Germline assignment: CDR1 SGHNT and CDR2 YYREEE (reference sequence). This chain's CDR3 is CASSFRTGVYEQFF. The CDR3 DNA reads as TGTGCCAGCAGCTTCCGGACAGGGGTTTATGAGCAGTTCTTC.

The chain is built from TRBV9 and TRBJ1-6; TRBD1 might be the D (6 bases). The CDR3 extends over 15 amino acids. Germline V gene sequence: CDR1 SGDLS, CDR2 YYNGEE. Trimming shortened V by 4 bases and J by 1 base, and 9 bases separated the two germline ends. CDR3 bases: TGTGCCAGCAGCCGCAGGGGTTCCTATAATTCACCCCTCCACTTT. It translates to CASSRRGSYNSPLHF.

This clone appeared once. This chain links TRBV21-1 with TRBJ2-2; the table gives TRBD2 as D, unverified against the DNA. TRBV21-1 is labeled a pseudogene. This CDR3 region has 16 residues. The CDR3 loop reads CASSKELFSEGGELFF. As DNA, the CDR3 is TGTGCCAGCAGCAAAGAATTATTCTCTGAGGGCGGGGAGCTGTTTTTT.

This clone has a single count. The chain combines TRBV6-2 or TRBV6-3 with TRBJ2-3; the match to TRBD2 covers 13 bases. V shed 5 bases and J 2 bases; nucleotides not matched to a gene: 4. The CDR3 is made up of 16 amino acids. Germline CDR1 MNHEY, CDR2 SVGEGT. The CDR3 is CASSPTSGGTTDTQYF. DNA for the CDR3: TGTGCCAGCAGTCCGACTAGCGGGGGGACCACAGATACGCAGTATTTT.

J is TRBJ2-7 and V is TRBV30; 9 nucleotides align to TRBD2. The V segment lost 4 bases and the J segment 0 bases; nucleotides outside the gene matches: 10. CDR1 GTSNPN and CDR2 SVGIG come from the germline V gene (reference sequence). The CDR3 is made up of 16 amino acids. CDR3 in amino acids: CAWNRGGAASSYEQYF. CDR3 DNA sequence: TGTGCCTGGAATCGCGGGGGGGCCGCATCCTCCTACGAGCAGTACTTC. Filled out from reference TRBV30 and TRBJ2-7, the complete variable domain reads SQTIHQWPATLVQPVGSPLSLECTVEGTSNPNLYWYRQAAGRGLQLLFYSVGIGQISSEVPQNLSASRPQDRQFILSSKKLLLSDSGFYLCAWNRGGAASSYEQYFGPGTRLTVT.

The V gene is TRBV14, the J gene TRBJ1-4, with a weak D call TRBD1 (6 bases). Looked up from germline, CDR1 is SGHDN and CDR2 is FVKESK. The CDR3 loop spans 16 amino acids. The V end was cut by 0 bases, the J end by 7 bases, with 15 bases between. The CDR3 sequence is CASSQDTGTTGEKLFF. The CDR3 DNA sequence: TGTGCCAGCAGCCAAGACACCGGGACAACAGGTGAAAAACTGTTTTTT. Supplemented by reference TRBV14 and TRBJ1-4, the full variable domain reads EAGVTQFPSHSVIEKGQTVTLRCDPISGHDNLYWYRRVMGKEIKFLLHFVKESKQDESGMPNNRFLAERTGGTYSTLKVQPAELEDSGVYFCASSQDTGTTGEKLFFGSGTQLSVL.

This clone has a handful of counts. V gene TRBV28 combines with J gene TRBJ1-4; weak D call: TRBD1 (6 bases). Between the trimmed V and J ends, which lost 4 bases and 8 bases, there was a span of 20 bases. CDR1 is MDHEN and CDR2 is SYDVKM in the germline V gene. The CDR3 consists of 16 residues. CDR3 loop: CASSSPQGRGGEKLFF. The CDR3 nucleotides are TGTGCCAGCAGTTCCCCACAGGGACGGGGAGGGGAAAAACTGTTTTTT.

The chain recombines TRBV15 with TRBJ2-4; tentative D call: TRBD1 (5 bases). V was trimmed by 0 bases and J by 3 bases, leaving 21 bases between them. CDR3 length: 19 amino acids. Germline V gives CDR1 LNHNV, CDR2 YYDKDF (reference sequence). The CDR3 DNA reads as TGTGCCACCAGCAGAGATGAAGGGGTACTTAGCCTGGTCAAAAACATTCAGTACTTC. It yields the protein CATSRDEGVLSLVKNIQYF.

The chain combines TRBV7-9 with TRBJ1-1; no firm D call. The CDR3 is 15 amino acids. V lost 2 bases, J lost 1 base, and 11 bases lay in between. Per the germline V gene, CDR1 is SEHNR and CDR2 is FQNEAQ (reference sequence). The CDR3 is CASSLYLEGNTEAFF. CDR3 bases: TGTGCCAGCAGCTTATATCTCGAGGGGAACACTGAAGCTTTCTTT.